Each of the 3 T cell receptor beta chains below was sequenced from the same sample in a study of cytomegalovirus exposure and HLA in healthy donors (dated by TCRdb to the late 2010s). The method was the immunoSEQ multiplex PCR assay. A mixture of 60 forward primers for TCR Vbeta segments and 13 reverse primers for TCR Jbeta segments was used in the multiplex PCR. The table was pulled from immuneACCESS by TCRdb, which kept in-frame rearrangements only. Such tables lose some clones; where checked, under half of the loss comes from unresolved V genes, and the rest has no known cause. This sample holds about 150,000 clones; more than 75% were observed only once. Around 13% of the sample rests with the top ten. The material sequenced was PBMCs. Every receptor here comes from a man younger than 40 in good health and CMV-seropositive.

In this sample, this clone turned up once. The chain is built from TRBV7-9 and TRBJ2-1; TRBD2 might be the D (6 bases). The germline V and J ends were trimmed by 7 bases and 3 bases, with 13 bases remaining between them. CDR1 and CDR2 (germline): SEHNR, FQNEAQ (reference sequence). The CDR3 is 14 amino acids. CDR3: CASTGTYFYNEQFF. Written as DNA, the CDR3 is TGTGCCAGCACCGGGACTTATTTCTACAATGAGCAGTTCTTC.

This chain connects TRBV5-3 to TRBJ1-5, with D possibly being TRBD1 (5 bases). TRBV5-3 is classed as an ORF, of uncertain function. V gave up 10 bases and J gave up 3 bases, with 8 bases separating them. This CDR3 comprises 11 residues. The DNA of the CDR3 is TGTGCCCGACAGATCAATCAGCCCCAGCATTTT. This codes for CARQINQPQHF.

Only a few counts were recorded for this clone. The V and J genes are TRBV15 and TRBJ1-1; D is unclear. Germline CDR1 and CDR2: LNHNV and YYDKDF (reference sequence). V gave up 3 bases and J gave up 4 bases, with 12 bases separating them. CDR3 length: 14 amino acids. In DNA form, the CDR3 reads TGTGCCACCAGCAGGCGCGGGGTATTCACTGAAGCTTTCTTT. Its protein is CATSRRGVFTEAFF.